Sequencing of this T cell receptor beta chain was carried out in a study of regulatory T cells in long-lasting Graves disease. CDR1 and CDR2 from the germline V gene are SNHLY and FYNNEI. The CDR3 has 12 amino acids. This clonotype was recorded a few times. A read error may produce the germline difference seen at one junction end. Time point described: newly diagnosed GD, antithyroid drugs for less than 3 months. RNA isolated from PBMCs was used to make the TCR library. TCR beta libraries were built with iRepertoire HTBI primers and Arm-PCR of CDR3 regions. TCRdb redid the calling of the multiplex PCR reads with MiXCR, one entry per CDR3 protein. The sample has about 360,000 distinct CDR3 sequences, around 15% seen once; the top ten hold around 21%. The sample was also linked to a second study, of T cells in Graves' hyperthyroidism and ophthalmopathy.

The sequence came from a woman under 30 with Graves disease. The V and J genes are TRBV2 and TRBJ2-2, with D hard to call. The starting material was peripheral blood mononuclear cells (PBMCs), obtained at new diagnosis, from a patient treated with antithyroid drugs. The CDR3 bases are TGTGCCAGCATGGGGAACGCCGGGGAGCTGTTTTTT. Its translation is CASMGNAGELFF. The full variable domain, completed using reference TRBV2 and TRBJ2-2, is EPEVTQTPSHQVTQMGQEVILRCVPISNHLYFYWYRQILGQKVEFLVSFYNNEISEKSEIFDDQFSVERPDGSNFTLKIRSTKLEDSAMYFCASMGNAGELFFGEGSRLTVL.